A single sample gave rise to the 27 T cell receptor beta chains below, sequenced in a study of T cells expressing NK-cell markers. With the 5' RACE reads reprocessed, TCRdb shows one record per CDR3 protein and no DNA. This sample's table reports fewer than 550,000 distinct CDR3 sequences. Sequenced sample: blood T cells: a sorted CD56 or NKG2C T cell subset, CD4+ or CD8+ T cells, or bulk PBMC T cells (not recorded which). Source of these receptors: a woman in her fifties or sixties in good health.

This chain joins TRBV7-2 and TRBJ2-1. The CDR3 spans 14 residues. The V gene's germline CDR1 is SGHTA and CDR2 FQGNSA. CDR3 sequence: CASSLAPGFNEQFF. Drawing the rest from reference TRBV7-2 and TRBJ2-1, the complete variable domain is GAGVSQSPSNKVTEKGKDVELRCDPISGHTALYWYRQSLGQGLEFLIYFQGNSAPDKSGLPSDRFSAERTGGSVSTLTIQRTQQEDSAVYLCASSLAPGFNEQFFGPGTRLTVL.

V is TRBV14 and J is TRBJ2-3; TCRdb calls TRBD1, which cannot be checked without DNA. Germline assignment: CDR1 SGHDN and CDR2 FVKESK. The CDR3 consists of 14 residues. This chain's CDR3 is CASSQTGGVDTQYF.

V is TRBV12-3 or TRBV12-4 and J is TRBJ1-1. CDR3 length: 14 residues. The CDR3: CASSPIGWGTEAFF.

The rearrangement links TRBV6-6 to TRBJ1-3; TCRdb lists TRBD1, though no DNA is available to test this call. CDR1 and CDR2 (germline): MNHNY, SVGAGI (reference sequence). CDR3 size: 15 residues. The CDR3 loop is CASSRGQGAGNTIYF.

The chain carries TRBV6-5 and TRBJ2-1; TCRdb picks TRBD2, but there is no DNA to check that call. CDR1 is MNHEY, CDR2 SVGAGI, per germline. This CDR3 comprises 15 residues. CDR3 protein: CASSPIAGGYNEQFF.

This CDR3 is CSASTSGRRQETQYF. This chain connects TRBV20-1 to TRBJ2-5; the D call of TRBD2 rests on TCRdb alone, since no DNA is present to check it. Germline V gives CDR1 DFQATT, CDR2 SNEGSKA (reference sequence). The CDR3 is 15 amino acids.

The V and J genes are TRBV30 and TRBJ1-6. Germline assignment: CDR1 GTSNPN and CDR2 SVGIG (reference sequence). The CDR3 has 13 amino acids. CDR3 amino acids: CAWAETGNSPLHF.

This sequence joins TRBV6-5 and TRBJ2-1; as DNA is missing, the TRBD2 call by TCRdb cannot be tested. The CDR3 runs to 14 residues. CDR1 is MNHEY, CDR2 SVGAGI, per germline. CDR3 amino acids: CASSRTISVYEQFF.

CDR3 in amino acids: CASSTGTRQFF. The rearrangement links TRBV12-3 or TRBV12-4 to TRBJ2-1; absent DNA, TCRdb's TRBD2 call cannot be checked. The CDR3 covers 11 residues.

The chain employs TRBV3-1 and TRBJ2-2; TCRdb outputs TRBD2, but without DNA this stays unchecked. Germline CDR1 reads LGHDT; CDR2 reads YNNKEL (reference sequence). The CDR3 covers 19 residues. The CDR3 region is CASSQDRIPGLADTGELFF. The full variable domain, with the rest looked up from reference TRBV3-1 and TRBJ2-2, is DTAVSQTPKYLVTQMGNDKSIKCEQNLGHDTMYWYKQDSKKFLKIMFSYNNKELIINETVPNRFSPKSPDKAHLNLHINSLELGDSAVYFCASSQDRIPGLADTGELFFGEGSRLTVL.

The chain recombines TRBV20-1 with TRBJ2-3; TCRdb calls TRBD2, which cannot be checked without DNA. Germline V lookup: CDR1 DFQATT, CDR2 SNEGSKA (reference sequence). The CDR3 is 17 residues long. CDR3 residues: CSATGGLAASLTDTQYF.

CDR3 loop: CASSVLWAYEQYF. V gene TRBV19 combines with J gene TRBJ2-7. CDR3 length: 13 residues. Germline CDR1 and CDR2: LNHDA and SQIVND (reference sequence).

This CDR3 reads CASSVSFDRSEQYF. The chain recombines TRBV5-1 with TRBJ2-7. The CDR3 sequence is 14 residues long. Germline CDR1 SGHRS, CDR2 YFSETQ. The full variable domain, in which reference TRBV5-1 and TRBJ2-7 provide the parts outside the CDR3, is KAGVTQTPRYLIKTRGQQVTLSCSPISGHRSVSWYQQTPGQGLQFLFEYFSETQRNKGNFPGRFSGRQFSNSRSEMNVSTLELGDSALYLCASSVSFDRSEQYFGPGTRLTVT.

The chain links TRBV11-3 to TRBJ2-3; there is no DNA to check the TCRdb D call of TRBD1. This CDR3 is built from 16 residues. Looked up from germline, CDR1 is SGHNT and CDR2 is YENEEA. CDR3 in amino acids: CASSPVRTGSTDTQYF.

The genes are TRBV7-9 and TRBJ2-3; the TRBD2 assignment by TCRdb is unverifiable without DNA. The germline gives CDR1 SEHNR, CDR2 FQNEAQ (reference sequence). This CDR3 has 16 residues. The CDR3: CASSSSLAGGFDTQYF. The whole variable domain, filled in from reference TRBV7-9 and TRBJ2-3, reads DTGVSQNPRHKITKRGQNVTFRCDPISEHNRLYWYRQTLGQGPEFLTYFQNEAQLEKSRLLSDRFSAERPKGSFSTLEIQRTEQGDSAMYLCASSSSLAGGFDTQYFGPGTRLTVL.

J is TRBJ2-3 and V is TRBV29-1. The germline V gene has CDR1 SQVTM and CDR2 ANQGSEA. The CDR3 is 15 residues long. The CDR3 is CSVVTSLPSTDTQYF.

The gene calls are TRBV7-9 and TRBJ2-3. In germline, CDR1 is SEHNR, CDR2 FQNEAQ (reference sequence). The CDR3 length is 13 residues. This CDR3 is CASSFSDADTQYF.

This CDR3 is CASRQLTNTEAFF. This chain connects TRBV5-1 to TRBJ1-1; TCRdb names TRBD1, which stays unverified in the absence of DNA. This CDR3 region has 13 residues. Germline loops: CDR1 SGHRS, CDR2 YFSETQ.

CDR3 amino acids: CASSLRVGTGYNEQFF. V usage is TRBV5-6 and J usage is TRBJ2-1; TCRdb proposes TRBD1, but this gene call is untestable without DNA. CDR1 and CDR2 from the germline V gene are SGHDT and YYEEEE. The CDR3 consists of 16 residues.

This rearrangement joins TRBV21-1 to TRBJ1-6. TRBV21-1 is noted as a pseudogene. CDR3 length equals 15 residues. The CDR3 here is CASSKVRPENSPLHF.

CDR3 residues: CASSPAFGVASSTDTQYF. The chain combines TRBV5-1 with TRBJ2-3. Germline V gene sequence: CDR1 SGHRS, CDR2 YFSETQ. This CDR3 comprises 18 residues.

This chain uses TRBV12-3 or TRBV12-4 with TRBJ2-1; TCRdb's D gene call, TRBD1, goes unchecked for lack of DNA. CDR3 length equals 16 residues. CDR3 amino acids: CASSRGRGGLYNEQFF.

The chain combines TRBV6-5 with TRBJ1-5; TCRdb lists TRBD1, though no DNA is available to test this call. There are 15 residues in the CDR3. Per germline, CDR1 MNHEY and CDR2 SVGAGI. The CDR3 reads CASSPVGRNNQPQHF.

The chain carries TRBV6-5 and TRBJ2-4; without DNA, the TCRdb call of TRBD2 cannot be checked. There are 14 residues in the CDR3. From germline, CDR1 is MNHEY and CDR2 SVGAGI. The CDR3 here is CASREGGSRDIQYF.

V gene TRBV6-1 combines with J gene TRBJ2-7; TCRdb's assignment of TRBD2 cannot be checked, as there is no DNA. CDR1 is MNHNS and CDR2 is SASEGT in the germline V gene. The CDR3 covers 17 residues. This CDR3 reads CASSDRGSGRALYEQYF.

V and J are TRBV24-1 and TRBJ2-2. Germline V lookup: CDR1 KGHDR, CDR2 SFDVKD. This CDR3 spans 15 amino acids. The CDR3 spells CATSEYPKNTGELFF.

V usage is TRBV7-2 and J usage is TRBJ1-5; TCRdb indicates TRBD1, and absent DNA this call remains unverified. This CDR3 contains 17 residues. Germline CDR1 reads SGHTA; CDR2 reads FQGNSA. This CDR3 reads CASSLRGTPYSNQPQHF. Complete variable domain (other parts from reference TRBV7-2 and TRBJ1-5): GAGVSQSPSNKVTEKGKDVELRCDPISGHTALYWYRQSLGQGLEFLIYFQGNSAPDKSGLPSDRFSAERTGGSVSTLTIQRTQQEDSAVYLCASSLRGTPYSNQPQHFGDGTRLSIL.